There are a few counts of the clone carrying this TCR beta chain. Antigen unknown. This sample is drawn from a study of blood T cells in healthy people across ages. General study results and limits: When set beside aged donors, long-lived donors presented more naive CD4+ cells and higher diversity. Per million T cells, TCR beta diversity dropped about linearly as age rose.

Peripheral blood from each donor was collected in a volume of roughly 9.2 milliliters. Samples each yielded at least 5 micrograms of total RNA. A J-beta primer mix and a sample-barcoded 5' primer were used in a second PCR of roughly 7 to 12 cycles. MiXCR, applied by TCRdb to the 5' RACE reads, yields one record per CDR3 protein. The data contain about 1.5 million distinct CDR3 sequences, around 40% of them singletons. Sequenced material: blood. The clonotype was recovered from a young woman in good health.

CDR3 nucleotides: TGTGCCAGCAGCTTACCCCGGGACAGGGTAAATATGTGGGCTTACAATGAGCAGTTCTTC. It encodes CASSLPRDRVNMWAYNEQFF. This chain connects TRBV7-8 to TRBJ2-1, with 9 bases that match TRBD1. Trimming took 2 bases from V and 4 from J; bases not matched to a gene: 18. The CDR3 has 20 amino acids. Germline V gene sequence: CDR1 SGHVS, CDR2 FQNEAQ.